The sequence of this T cell receptor beta chain was determined in a study of neoadjuvant nivolumab and ipilimumab in lung cancer. The study, taken as a whole, reports: Blood richness before therapy tracked richness in tumors resected after neoadjuvant therapy. Only two of four nivolumab-treated tumors gained richness and clonality by surgery.

Here immunoSEQ multiplex PCR was the method, and the copy in TCRdb shows in-frame clones only, minus some. Among approximately 9,300 clones, 60% to 80% were seen once, and the ten largest hold 7.5%. With 3 bases removed from V and 3 bases from J, the gap between germline ends came to 12 bases. The germline V gene has CDR1 MGHDK and CDR2 SYGVNS. This CDR3 is built from 14 residues. With regard to this clone: What it recognizes is unknown.

Sequencing was performed on tumor tissue, taken after neoadjuvant nivolumab, alone or with ipilimumab, at or shortly before surgery. This sequence was found in an adult with non-small cell lung cancer. Some clones in this sample may be carry-over from other donors' samples. The chain uses TRBV25-1 and TRBJ2-7; weak D call: TRBD2 (6 bases). The CDR3 is CASSEQGLYYEQYF. The CDR3, as DNA: TGTGCCAGCAGTGAGCAGGGACTCTACTACGAGCAGTACTTC.